This entry lists 15 T cell receptor beta chains sequenced from one sample in a study of brain metastases from non-small cell lung cancer. The assay was immunoSEQ multiplex PCR, and TCRdb's table has in-frame clones only and misses some. The sample lists around 4,500 clones, 70% to 90% occurring once. The sample was primary lung tumor tissue. These receptors all come from a donor aged 40 or older with non-small cell lung cancer.

CDR3 coding DNA: TGTGCCAGCAGCTTAGTAGGCAGGAGCACAGATACGCAGTATTTT. Residues: CASSLVGRSTDTQYF. J is TRBJ2-3 and V is TRBV7-9; D uncertain. Trimming removed 1 base from V and 0 bases from J, with 8 bases in between. The CDR3 runs to 15 residues. CDR1 is SEHNR, CDR2 FQNEAQ, per germline (reference sequence).

This chain links TRBV19 with TRBJ1-1, with 7 bases that match TRBD1. CDR3 length: 14 residues. Germline loops: CDR1 LNHDA, CDR2 SQIVND (reference sequence). V lost 4 bases and J lost 0; bases outside the gene matches: 2. The CDR3 loop is CASSTGGMNTEAFF. CDR3 sequence (DNA): TGTGCCAGTAGTACAGGGGGTATGAACACTGAAGCTTTCTTT.

The genes are TRBV6-2 or TRBV6-3 and TRBJ2-7; 11 nucleotides match TRBD2. Losses at the gene ends were 5 bases for V and 11 bases for J; bases not matched to a gene: 14. This CDR3 region has 15 residues. Germline V CDR1 and CDR2: MNHEY, SVGEGT. The CDR3, as DNA: TGTGCCAGCAGTGTCCCCGGACTAGCGGGCCTAAAGGAGTACTTC. Its translation: CASSVPGLAGLKEYF.

V is TRBV19 and J is TRBJ1-1; D is possibly TRBD1 (6 bases). Trimming shortened V by 2 bases and J by 7 bases, and 14 bases separated the two germline ends. Germline loops: CDR1 LNHDA, CDR2 SQIVND (reference sequence). CDR3 length: 14 residues. CDR3 protein: CASSIRTVSHEAFF. Written as DNA, the CDR3 is TGTGCCAGTAGTATAAGGACAGTAAGTCATGAAGCTTTCTTT.

This clone came up once. The chain has TRBV5-1 and TRBJ2-7, with TRBD1 matching over 7 bases. The CDR3 covers 14 residues. The V gene end was trimmed by 7 bases and the J gene end by 6 bases; junction bases not matched to a gene: 13. Germline CDR1 is SGHRS and CDR2 is YFSETQ. The CDR3 reads CASRRDSASGEQYF. The CDR3, as DNA: TGCGCCAGCCGCCGGGACAGCGCTTCCGGCGAGCAGTACTTC.

CDR3 coding DNA: TGCGCCAGCAGCCAAGGACAGGCCTTCTCTGGGGCCAACGTCCTGACTTTC. This gives the protein CASSQGQAFSGANVLTF. This chain connects TRBV4-3 to TRBJ2-6, with D possibly matching TRBD1 (6 bases). The CDR3 is made up of 17 amino acids. CDR1 is LGHNA and CDR2 is YSLEER in the germline V gene. With 1 base removed from V and 0 bases from J, the gap between germline ends came to 10 bases.

This clone came up once. The genes are TRBV5-5 and TRBJ2-5, with TRBD1 identical over 8 bases. CDR3 length: 15 residues. The germline V gene has CDR1 SGHKS and CDR2 YYEKEE (reference sequence). V was clipped by 4 bases and J by 5 bases; unmatched bases: 10. CDR3 DNA: TGTGCCAGCAGCAACGGACAGGGTGGATGGGAGACCCAGTACTTC. Translation: CASSNGQGGWETQYF. Full variable domain (missing parts from reference TRBV5-5 and TRBJ2-5): DAGVTQSPTHLIKTRGQQVTLRCSPISGHKSVSWYQQVLGQGPQFIFQYYEKEERGRGNFPDRFSARQFPNYSSELNVNALLLGDSALYLCASSNGQGGWETQYFGPGTRLLVL.

V is TRBV7-2 and J is TRBJ2-5; 14 bases line up with TRBD2. V shed 3 bases, J shed 3 bases, and the junction held 9 bases outside the gene matches. The CDR3 runs to 18 residues. Looked up from germline, CDR1 is SGHTA and CDR2 is FQGNSA. The CDR3 nucleotides are TGTGCCAGCAGCTTGGTCCATAGACTAGCGGGAGGGGAAGAGACCCAGTACTTC. Translated: CASSLVHRLAGGEETQYF.

This chain uses TRBV27 with TRBJ2-3; 14 bases line up with TRBD2. Losses at the gene ends were 3 bases for V and 2 bases for J; bases not matched to a gene: 1. The germline CDR1 and CDR2 sequences are MNHEY and SMNVEV (reference sequence). The CDR3 covers 16 residues. The CDR3 bases are TGTGCCAGCAGTTTGGGACTAGCGGGGGTCACAGATACGCAGTATTTT. Residues: CASSLGLAGVTDTQYF.

The chain recombines TRBV4-3 with TRBJ2-7; 9 bases agree with TRBD1. This CDR3 has 17 residues. From germline, CDR1 is LGHNA and CDR2 YSLEER. V dropped 0 bases and J dropped 3; count of bases not matched to a gene: 9. CDR3 DNA: TGCGCCAGCAGCCAAGAAATAACCCTGGGACAGGGCTACGAGCAGTACTTC. This gives the protein CASSQEITLGQGYEQYF.

This rearrangement joins TRBV3-1 (or the pseudogene TRBV3-2) to TRBJ1-4; TRBD1 is a possible D gene (6 bases). The germline CDR1 and CDR2 sequences are LGHDT and YNNKEL (reference sequence). Trimming pared 2 bases from V and 3 bases from J, leaving 7 bases between. CDR3 length equals 14 residues. The CDR3 loop is CASSQRTANEKLFF. The DNA of the CDR3 is TGTGCCAGCAGCCAACGGACAGCTAATGAAAAACTGTTTTTT.

This chain's CDR3 is CASSPQGLTSAQYF. DNA of the CDR3: TGTGCCAGCAGCCCCCAGGGACTAACTAGCGCTCAGTACTTC. V and J are TRBV5-6 and TRBJ2-4, with 7 bases that match TRBD2. Germline V gene sequence: CDR1 SGHDT, CDR2 YYEEEE. The J segment lost 12 bases and the V segment lost 4 bases, leaving 13 bases of the junction unmatched. The CDR3 contains 14 residues.

This chain uses TRBV7-2 with TRBJ2-5; D ambiguous. V was pared by 5 bases and J by 5 bases, with 9 bases between. The CDR3 has 12 amino acids. Germline CDR1 SGHTA, CDR2 FQGNSA. The chain's CDR3 is CASSVSRETQYF. Here the CDR3 DNA reads TGTGCCAGCAGCGTTTCTCGGGAGACCCAGTACTTC.

This rearrangement joins TRBV2 to TRBJ1-4; 9 bases line up with TRBD1. This CDR3 has 15 residues. The germline CDR1 and CDR2 sequences are SNHLY and FYNNEI. V shed 7 bases, J shed 2 bases, and the junction held 5 bases outside the gene matches. The CDR3 here is CASKWTGVTNEKLFF. CDR3 coding DNA: TGTGCCAGCAAATGGACAGGGGTGACTAATGAAAAACTGTTTTTT.

The chain uses TRBV15 and TRBJ1-1, with 7 nucleotides matching TRBD1. Trimming removed 7 bases from V and 0 bases from J; junction bases left unmatched: 5. Looked up from germline, CDR1 is LNHNV and CDR2 is YYDKDF (reference sequence). The CDR3 has 14 amino acids. Here the CDR3 DNA reads TGTGCCACCACCTTGGACAGGTTGAACACTGAAGCTTTCTTT. It translates to CATTLDRLNTEAFF.